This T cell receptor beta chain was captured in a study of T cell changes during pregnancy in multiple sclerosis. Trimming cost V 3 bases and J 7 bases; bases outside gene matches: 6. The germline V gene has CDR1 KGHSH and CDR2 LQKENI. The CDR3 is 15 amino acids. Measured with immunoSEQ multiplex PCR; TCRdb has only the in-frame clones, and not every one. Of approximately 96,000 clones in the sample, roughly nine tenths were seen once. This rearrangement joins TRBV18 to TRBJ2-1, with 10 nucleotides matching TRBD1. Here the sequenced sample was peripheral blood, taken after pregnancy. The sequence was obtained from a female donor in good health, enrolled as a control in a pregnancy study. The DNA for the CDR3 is TGTGCCAGCTCACCCGGGACAGGGGCTAGAAATGAGCAGTTCTTC. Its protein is CASSPGTGARNEQFF.